Presented here are 15 T cell receptor beta chains from one specimen sequenced in a study of OX40 agonist ivuxolimab in advanced cancers. Sequencing was performed with immunoSEQ multiplex PCR; in TCRdb, only in-frame clones are kept and a portion is missing. Among 90,000 or so clones listed, about 91% were seen once. The sequenced sample was CD4+ or CD8+ T cells sorted from blood, obtained in a trial of the OX40 agonist ivuxolimab. These receptors all come from an adult with an advanced solid tumor such as melanoma, head and neck, liver or kidney cancer.

This rearrangement joins TRBV28 to TRBJ1-2; D call uncertain. Germline V CDR1 and CDR2: MDHEN, SYDVKM. V was cut by 3 bases and J by 8 bases, with 10 bases left in between. This CDR3 region has 12 residues. CDR3 sequence (DNA): TGTGCCAGCAGTTTTATCCGAGAGGGCTACACCTTC. Its protein is CASSFIREGYTF.

The rearrangement joins TRBV28 to TRBJ2-3; TRBD2 agrees at 9 bases. The V segment lost 3 bases and the J segment 6 bases; nucleotides outside the gene matches: 13. Germline V CDR1 and CDR2: MDHEN, SYDVKM. The CDR3 loop spans 17 amino acids. The DNA of the CDR3 is TGTGCCAGCAGTTTCGCTCAGGGTGTGGGACTAGCCGATACGCAGTATTTT. This codes for CASSFAQGVGLADTQYF.

This chain uses TRBV14 with TRBJ1-2; 8 bases map to TRBD1. This CDR3 contains 14 residues. CDR1 and CDR2 from the germline V gene are SGHDN and FVKESK. V lost 1 base, J lost 7 bases, and 5 bases stayed unmatched. The CDR3 DNA sequence: TGTGCCAGCAGCCAAGCCGGGACAGGCGTTGGCTACACCTTC. Translation: CASSQAGTGVGYTF.

The chain employs TRBV28 and TRBJ2-7; D might be TRBD2 (7 bases). V dropped 4 bases and J dropped 0 bases, with 16 bases sitting between them. The CDR3 extends over 16 amino acids. Germline CDR1 and CDR2: MDHEN and SYDVKM. CDR3 in DNA: TGTGCCAGCAGTTCCCCGGGGGGCGCAGGCTCCTACGAGCAGTACTTC. It specifies CASSSPGGAGSYEQYF.

This clone showed up just once. This chain links TRBV5-1 with TRBJ2-7; D is unclear. V was cut by 0 bases and J by 4 bases, with 11 bases left in between. Per germline, CDR1 SGHRS and CDR2 YFSETQ. The CDR3 is 14 amino acids. CDR3 loop: CASSLDSMNYEQYF. The CDR3 DNA reads as TGCGCCAGCAGCTTGGATAGTATGAATTACGAGCAGTACTTC.

V usage is TRBV27 and J usage is TRBJ2-1; 8 bases map to TRBD2. This CDR3 spans 17 amino acids. Germline CDR1 MNHEY, CDR2 SMNVEV (reference sequence). V shed 5 bases, J shed 8 bases, and the junction held 17 bases outside the gene matches. Written as DNA, the CDR3 is TGTGCCAGCAGTCTCGCCCCGCCGGGACTAGTAGCTGATGAGCAGTTCTTC. This gives the protein CASSLAPPGLVADEQFF.

This clone came up a few times. The CDR3 is CASDLGNTEAFF. Written as DNA, the CDR3 is TGTGCCAGCGACCTCGGGAACACTGAAGCTTTCTTT. This sequence joins TRBV7-9 and TRBJ1-1; D not resolved. Germline assignment: CDR1 SEHNR and CDR2 FQNEAQ (reference sequence). This CDR3 is 12 amino acids long. The V and J ends lost 8 bases and 1 base respectively, with 8 bases between them.

The DNA of the CDR3 is TGTGCCAGCAGTGAGGAAGCGGTCGTTTACAATGAGCAGTTCTTC. Translated: CASSEEAVVYNEQFF. The chain uses TRBV6-1 and TRBJ2-1; possibly TRBD2 for D (5 bases). There are 15 residues in the CDR3. Looked up from germline, CDR1 is MNHNS and CDR2 is SASEGT. Trimming removed 3 bases from V and 4 bases from J, with 13 bases in between.

The rearrangement uses TRBV5-1 and TRBJ1-4; D is unclear. CDR1 and CDR2 from the germline V gene are SGHRS and YFSETQ. The CDR3 has 16 amino acids. The ends were cut back, 4 bases at V and 7 bases at J, with 20 bases in the middle. The chain's CDR3 is CASSLTMGLIGEKLFF. The CDR3 nucleotides read TGCGCCAGCAGCCTTACAATGGGGTTGATTGGTGAAAAACTGTTTTTT.

V is TRBV18 and J is TRBJ2-6; D is possibly TRBD1 (5 bases). The germline V gene encodes CDR1 KGHSH and CDR2 LQKENI. The V and J ends lost 1 base and 2 bases respectively, with 9 bases between them. The CDR3 extends over 16 amino acids. The CDR3 protein is CASSPQGNTGANVLTF. The CDR3 DNA sequence: TGTGCCAGCTCACCACAGGGGAACACTGGGGCCAACGTCCTGACTTTC.

The V call is TRBV11-1, the J call TRBJ2-7; TRBD2 matches 8 bases. V was clipped by 5 bases and J by 6 bases; unmatched bases: 3. This CDR3 is built from 12 residues. CDR1 is SGHAT, CDR2 FQDESV, per germline (reference sequence). CDR3 sequence reads: CASSRAGGEQYF. In nucleotides, the CDR3 is TGTGCCAGCAGCAGGGCGGGAGGCGAGCAGTACTTC.

This clone has a handful of counts. The same CDR3 also results from other DNA sequences found in this sample. The chain links TRBV27 to TRBJ2-5; 7 positions agree with TRBD2. Looked up from germline, CDR1 is MNHEY and CDR2 is SMNVEV (reference sequence). This CDR3 spans 19 amino acids. J was trimmed by 0 bases and V by 7 bases; bases with no gene match: 20. The CDR3 loop reads CASKKIRGRGVGYQETQYF. The CDR3 region has the DNA TGTGCCAGCAAGAAGATCCGGGGTCGGGGGGTAGGTTACCAAGAGACCCAGTACTTC.

This clone was observed a single time. The J gene is TRBJ2-7, the V gene TRBV19, with D perhaps matching TRBD1 (7 bases). CDR1 LNHDA and CDR2 SQIVND come from the germline V gene (reference sequence). The CDR3 is made up of 14 amino acids. With 5 bases removed from V and 7 bases from J, the gap between germline ends came to 18 bases. The CDR3 nucleotides are TGTGCCAGTAGTCCATCCAGGGGGGCTGGGGAGCAGTACTTC. As protein: CASSPSRGAGEQYF.

The rearrangement links TRBV5-1 to TRBJ2-1; D gene ambiguous. Germline loops: CDR1 SGHRS, CDR2 YFSETQ. The ends were cut back, 4 bases at V and 7 bases at J, with 9 bases in the middle. The CDR3 is 12 residues long. In DNA, the CDR3 is TGCGCCAGCAGCGGGCTAGATAATGAGCAGTTCTTC. This sequence encodes CASSGLDNEQFF.

J is TRBJ2-2 and V is TRBV7-2, with 11 bases identical to TRBD2. With V trimmed by 1 base and J by 5 bases, 6 bases remained unmatched. Germline V gives CDR1 SGHTA, CDR2 FQGNSA. The CDR3 sequence is 17 residues long. The CDR3 coding sequence is TGTGCCAGCAGCTTAGAAGTTAGCGGGAGGGGGACCGGGGAGCTGTTTTTT. Translated, it gives CASSLEVSGRGTGELFF.